This TCR beta chain was identified during a study of yellow fever vaccine responses in identical twins. A single record per CDR3 protein comes from TCRdb applying MiXCR to the RT-PCR reads. The profile shows about 19,000 distinct CDR3 sequences, approximately 63% of them singletons. Study-level points and caveats: Reportedly, the response of twins' T cells to the vaccine seemed partly convergent, partly personalized.

Trimming took off 2 bases at V and 8 bases at J, with 10 bases between the two ends. This CDR3 has 13 residues. Germline CDR1 and CDR2: SGHNT and YENEEA. As regards this clonotype: The antigen remains undetermined.

The sequencing here drew on T cells from blood (PBMCs), unsorted or a sorted subset (not recorded which), taken before or after yellow fever vaccination (not recorded which). The TCR sequence derives from a woman aged 18-30 years who received the yellow fever vaccine. The J gene is TRBJ2-1, the V gene TRBV11-3; no reliable D call. The CDR3 nucleotides are TGTGCCAGCAGCTTACTGCCTACGGATGAGCAGTTCTTC. It is translated as CASSLLPTDEQFF.